The subject of this entry is one T cell receptor beta chain. This specimen comes from a study of blood T cell repertoires in COVID-19. Overall study: Collection of acute and convalescent COVID-19 samples took place in the United States, Italy and Spain. PBMCs, B-cell-depleted T cells, or T cells provided the cDNA or gDNA that made up the material.

Using immunoSEQ multiplex PCR, the repertoire was profiled, and TCRdb retains in-frame clones only, with some absent. The sample comprises about 200,000 clones, about nine tenths of which are singletons, and around 1.5% rests with the top ten. After removal of 3 bases from V and 3 bases from J, the junction contained 6 bases not matched to a gene. Germline V lookup: CDR1 WNHNN, CDR2 SYGVQD (reference sequence). There are 16 residues in the CDR3. Sequencing input: peripheral blood. This sequence joins TRBV10-1 and TRBJ2-3; TRBD2 matches at 10 bases. The sequence was obtained from a man between 18 and 29 years old with active or convalescent COVID-19. This CDR3 is CASSDPSGGVTDTQYF. The DNA for the CDR3 is TGCGCCAGCAGTGACCCGAGCGGGGGGGTAACAGATACGCAGTATTTT.